The next 17 T cell receptor beta chains were all read from a single sample in a study of T cells in Graves' hyperthyroidism and ophthalmopathy (dated by TCRdb to the late 2010s). Library generation was performed with multiplex PCR. TCRdb shows the sequencer as Illumina HiSeq 2000. Amplification of TCR beta CDR3 regions was carried out from RNA transcripts. A first-round RT-PCR of the TCR CDR3 used the HTBI primer set with the Qiagen OneStep RT-PCR kit. TCRdb passed the public sequencing reads through fastp at Q25 and MiXCR, retaining productive beta sequences. Every entry covers one CDR3 protein and lists the most common genes and DNA from its rows. The sample records 700,000 or so distinct CDR3 sequences, about a sixth of which are singletons. The ten top clones hold around 8% of the sample. Material: blood. The receptors originated from a man in his late teens or twenties with Graves' hyperthyroidism.

Ten or more counts support this clonotype. V usage is TRBV2 and J usage is TRBJ1-4, with D perhaps matching TRBD1 (6 bases). The CDR3 totals 14 residues. Trimming shortened V by 8 bases and J by 4 bases, and 14 bases separated the two germline ends. CDR1 is SNHLY, CDR2 FYNNEI, per germline. This CDR3 is CASVGTLNNEKLFF. The CDR3 nucleotides are TGTGCCAGCGTAGGGACACTCAATAATGAAAAACTGTTTTTT.

This clonotype was counted ten times or more. The chain combines TRBV12-3 or TRBV12-4 with TRBJ2-7; TRBD2 might be the D (7 bases). Trimming took off 5 bases at V and 3 bases at J, with 14 bases between the two ends. CDR3 size: 14 residues. The CDR3 reads CASSKGGDLYEQYF. The CDR3 DNA sequence: TGTGCCAGCAGTAAGGGGGGGGACCTCTACGAGCAGTACTTC.

This chain links TRBV27 with TRBJ1-2; D possibly corresponds to TRBD1 (6 bases). V was pared by 4 bases and J by 4 bases, with 13 bases between. Germline V lookup: CDR1 MNHEY, CDR2 SMNVEV (reference sequence). CDR3 length equals 14 residues. CDR3 loop: CASSSTQGIYGYTF. In DNA form, the CDR3 reads TGTGCCAGCAGTTCTACACAGGGTATCTATGGCTACACCTTC.

This clonotype was detected only once. Germline and junction disagree at one end, which may indicate a read error. V gene TRBV12-3 or TRBV12-4 combines with J gene TRBJ1-2; TRBD1 might be the D (5 bases). This CDR3 has 16 residues. The CDR3 sequence: CTSSLIGTDVWYGYTF. CDR3 DNA sequence: TGTACCAGCAGTCTTATCGGGACGGATGTTTGGTATGGCTACACCTTC.

This clonotype was picked up many times. V gene TRBV6-2 or TRBV6-3 combines with J gene TRBJ2-1; D is perhaps TRBD1 (6 bases). Germline V gene data show CDR1 as MNHEY and CDR2 as SVGEGT. The CDR3 contains 14 residues. V was clipped by 7 bases and J by 0 bases, with 10 bases between them. Here the CDR3 DNA reads TGTGCCAGCAATACAGGGAGCTCCTACAATGAGCAGTTCTTC. Its translation is CASNTGSSYNEQFF.

The rearrangement uses TRBV9 and TRBJ1-5; no definite D call. Between the trimmed V and J ends, which lost 4 bases and 15 bases, there was a span of 17 bases. Per germline, CDR1 SGDLS and CDR2 YYNGEE. The CDR3 loop spans 12 amino acids. This CDR3 is CASSPAELQMHF. In DNA, the CDR3 is TGTGCCAGCAGCCCTGCCGAACTACAAATGCATTTT.

This clonotype showed up many times. The chain couples TRBV20-1 to TRBJ2-5; TRBD2 aligns across 8 bases. In germline, CDR1 is DFQATT, CDR2 SNEGSKA (reference sequence). The CDR3 contains 12 residues. The trim removed 5 bases at V and 1 base at J, leaving 0 bases unmatched. CDR3 DNA: TGCAGTGCTGCGGGGGGCCAAGAGACCCAGTACTTC. As protein: CSAAGGQETQYF.

The CDR3 sequence is CASYSYATLRQKAFF. The CDR3 nucleotides read TGTGCCAGTTATTCGTATGCGACCCTGCGGCAGAAAGCTTTCTTT. The gene calls are TRBV6-4 and TRBJ1-1; D remains unclear. Germline assignment: CDR1 MRHNA and CDR2 SNTAGT. The CDR3 is made up of 15 amino acids. Trimming pared 9 bases from V and 9 bases from J, leaving 26 bases between.

This clonotype was seen only a few times. The chain joins TRBV6-1 to TRBJ1-1; TRBD1 agrees at 11 bases. The ends lost 6 bases at V and 4 bases at J; junction bases unmatched: 7. The CDR3 is 15 residues long. Per the germline V gene, CDR1 is MNHNS and CDR2 is SASEGT. The CDR3 nucleotides are TGTGCCAGCAGCGGGGGGGACAGGGGGAGCACTGAAGCTTTCTTT. Translated, it gives CASSGGDRGSTEAFF.

In this sample, this clonotype turned up many times. The gene calls are TRBV28 and TRBJ2-7; no clear D. Germline CDR1 MDHEN, CDR2 SYDVKM. CDR3 size: 13 residues. Trimming removed 5 bases at V and 2 bases at J, with 10 bases between. The CDR3 coding sequence is TGTGCCAGCAGTCCAACGGTGACCTACGAGCAGTACTTC. This gives the protein CASSPTVTYEQYF.

This clonotype was counted at least ten times. The V call is TRBV30, the J call TRBJ1-2; 7 bases align to TRBD1. In germline, CDR1 is GTSNPN, CDR2 SVGIG (reference sequence). The CDR3 covers 15 residues. J was trimmed by 2 bases and V by 1 base; bases with no gene match: 7. In DNA, the CDR3 is TGTGCCTGGAGTGCCCCAGACAGGGTGAACTATGGCTACACCTTC. This translates into CAWSAPDRVNYGYTF.

The chain couples TRBV7-2 to TRBJ2-7, with TRBD1 identical over 10 bases. Germline V gene sequence: CDR1 SGHTA, CDR2 FQGNSA. The J segment lost 0 bases and the V segment lost 3 bases, leaving 2 bases of the junction unmatched. CDR3 length: 15 residues. The CDR3 DNA follows: TGTGCCAGCAGCTTCGACAGGGGGCCCTCCTACGAGCAGTACTTC. As protein: CASSFDRGPSYEQYF. The full variable domain, with the rest looked up from reference TRBV7-2 and TRBJ2-7, is GAGVSQSPSNKVTEKGKDVELRCDPISGHTALYWYRQSLGQGLEFLIYFQGNSAPDKSGLPSDRFSAERTGGSVSTLTIQRTQQEDSAVYLCASSFDRGPSYEQYFGPGTRLTVT.

There are many counts of this clonotype. The J gene is TRBJ2-3, the V gene TRBV5-5, with D tentatively TRBD1 (5 bases). V was cut by 2 bases and J by 2 bases, with 9 bases left in between. This CDR3 is built from 14 residues. Germline loops: CDR1 SGHKS, CDR2 YYEKEE (reference sequence). Here the CDR3 reads CASSFDSSTDTQYF. CDR3 coding DNA: TGTGCCAGCAGCTTCGACAGTTCCACAGATACGCAGTATTTT.

This clonotype came up many times. V gene TRBV11-2 combines with J gene TRBJ2-1; TRBD2 is a possible D gene (5 bases). CDR1 and CDR2 from the germline V gene are SGHAT and FQNNGV. The length of the CDR3 is 14 residues. V was clipped by 5 bases and J by 2 bases, with 10 bases between them. CDR3 bases: TGTGCCAGCAGCGCGGACTGGACCTACAATGAGCAGTTCTTC. Translating it yields CASSADWTYNEQFF.

The chain links TRBV10-1 to TRBJ2-2; D unclear. The V end lost 3 bases, the J end lost 7 bases, and 12 bases lay between the germline ends. This CDR3 has 14 residues. Germline lookup yields CDR1 WNHNN and CDR2 SYGVQD (reference sequence). DNA for the CDR3: TGCGCCAGCAGTGAATCCGCAAGGAGCGGGGAGCTGTTTTTT. Protein: CASSESARSGELFF.

The rearrangement joins TRBV20-1 to TRBJ2-3; 10 positions match TRBD2. The CDR3 has 18 amino acids. The germline V gene has CDR1 DFQATT and CDR2 SNEGSKA (reference sequence). V lost 0 bases and J lost 0; bases outside the gene matches: 9. CDR3 coding DNA: TGCAGTGCTAGAGATCTAAGCGGGAGGGTCCCTAGCACAGATACGCAGTATTTT. Translated: CSARDLSGRVPSTDTQYF.

The genes are TRBV29-1 and TRBJ2-3, with TRBD2 matching over 11 bases. The CDR3 covers 15 residues. V trimming: 2 bases; J trimming: 5 bases; junction bases outside the gene matches: 6. CDR1 and CDR2 (germline): SQVTM, ANQGSEA. The CDR3 DNA is TGCAGCGTTGAACTTAGCGGGAGGGCGGGAGATACGCAGTATTTT. This gives the protein CSVELSGRAGDTQYF.